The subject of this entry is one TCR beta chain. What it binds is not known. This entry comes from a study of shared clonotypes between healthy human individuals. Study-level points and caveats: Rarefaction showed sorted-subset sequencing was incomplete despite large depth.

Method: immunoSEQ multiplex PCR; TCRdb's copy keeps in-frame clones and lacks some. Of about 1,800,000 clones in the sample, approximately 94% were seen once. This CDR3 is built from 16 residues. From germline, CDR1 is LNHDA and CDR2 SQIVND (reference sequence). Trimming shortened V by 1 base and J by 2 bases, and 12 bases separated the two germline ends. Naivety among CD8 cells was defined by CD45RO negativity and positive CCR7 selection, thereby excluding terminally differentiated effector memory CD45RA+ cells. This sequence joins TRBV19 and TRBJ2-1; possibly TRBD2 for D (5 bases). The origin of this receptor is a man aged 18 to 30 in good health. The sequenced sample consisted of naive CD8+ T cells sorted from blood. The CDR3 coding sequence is TGTGCCAGTAGTATAGCGAGAGGGCCCGCCTACAATGAGCAGTTCTTC. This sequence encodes CASSIARGPAYNEQFF.